The clone carrying this TCR beta chain was seen just once. Its antigen is as yet unknown. The PCR employed 60 Vbeta primers together with 13 Jbeta primers. Sequencing used immunoSEQ multiplex PCR; TCRdb keeps in-frame clones, though not all of them. The sample shows 200,000 to 250,000 clones, roughly 79% of them seen only once. The data were obtained in a study of cytomegalovirus exposure and HLA in healthy donors. Study-wide results and limits: In vitro confirmation showed a few CMV-associated chains to be CMV antigen specific. A later analysis linked a missense variant in DCLRE1C to the trimming of TCR beta V and J genes. Presence/absence results assume similar sequencing depth per donor, which may not hold. Likely technical artifact: a cluster of highly shared sequence variants.

The V end lost 0 bases, the J end lost 0 bases, and 14 bases lay between the germline ends. The CDR3 totals 17 residues. Germline values: CDR1 SEHNR, CDR2 FQNEAQ (reference sequence). The sequenced sample was PBMCs. This sequence joins TRBV7-9 and TRBJ1-2; D remains unclear. This TCR derives from a woman between 35 and 50 years old in good health and CMV-seronegative. The CDR3 reads CASSLASGVTSNYGYTF. In DNA form, the CDR3 reads TGTGCCAGCAGCTTAGCGTCCGGGGTTACTTCTAACTATGGCTACACCTTC. Full variable domain (missing parts from reference TRBV7-9 and TRBJ1-2): DTGVSQNPRHKITKRGQNVTFRCDPISEHNRLYWYRQTLGQGPEFLTYFQNEAQLEKSRLLSDRFSAERPKGSFSTLEIQRTEQGDSAMYLCASSLASGVTSNYGYTFGSGTRLTVV.